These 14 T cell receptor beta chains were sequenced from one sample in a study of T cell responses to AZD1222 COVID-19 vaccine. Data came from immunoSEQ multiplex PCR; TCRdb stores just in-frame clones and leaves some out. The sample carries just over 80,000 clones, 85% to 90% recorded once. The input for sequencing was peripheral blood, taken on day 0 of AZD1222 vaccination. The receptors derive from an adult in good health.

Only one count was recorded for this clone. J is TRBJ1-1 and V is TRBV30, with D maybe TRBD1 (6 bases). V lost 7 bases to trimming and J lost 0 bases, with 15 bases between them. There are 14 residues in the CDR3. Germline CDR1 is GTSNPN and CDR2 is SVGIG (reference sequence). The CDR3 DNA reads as TGTGCCTTCGAACACAGGGTCATGAACACTGAAGCTTTCTTT. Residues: CAFEHRVMNTEAFF.

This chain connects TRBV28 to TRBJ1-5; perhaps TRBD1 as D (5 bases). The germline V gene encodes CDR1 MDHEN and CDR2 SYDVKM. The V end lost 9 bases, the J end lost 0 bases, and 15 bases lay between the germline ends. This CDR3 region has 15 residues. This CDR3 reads CASGFWGNSNQPQHF. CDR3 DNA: TGTGCCAGTGGGTTTTGGGGGAATAGCAATCAGCCCCAGCATTTT.

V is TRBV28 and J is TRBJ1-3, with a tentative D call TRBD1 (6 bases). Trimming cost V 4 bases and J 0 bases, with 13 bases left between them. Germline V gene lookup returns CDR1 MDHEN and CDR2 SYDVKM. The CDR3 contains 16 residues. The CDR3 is CASSSKGGLSGNTIYF. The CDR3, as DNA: TGTGCCAGCAGTTCAAAGGGGGGCCTCTCTGGAAACACCATATATTTT.

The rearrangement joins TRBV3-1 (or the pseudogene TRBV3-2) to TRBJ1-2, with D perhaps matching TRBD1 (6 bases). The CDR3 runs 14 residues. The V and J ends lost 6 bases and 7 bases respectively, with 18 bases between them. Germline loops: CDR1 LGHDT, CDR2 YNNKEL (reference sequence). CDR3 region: CASSPSIQGVGYTF. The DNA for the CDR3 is TGTGCCAGCAGTCCCTCCATACAGGGAGTTGGCTACACCTTC.

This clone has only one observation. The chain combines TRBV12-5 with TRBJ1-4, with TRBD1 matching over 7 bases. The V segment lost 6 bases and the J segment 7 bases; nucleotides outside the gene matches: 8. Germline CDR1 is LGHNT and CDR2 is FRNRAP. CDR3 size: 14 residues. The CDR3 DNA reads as TGTGCTAGTGGGGGGACAGTTGTGGGTGAAAAACTGTTTTTT. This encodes CASGGTVVGEKLFF. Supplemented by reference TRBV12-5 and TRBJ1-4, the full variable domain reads DARVTQTPRHKVTEMGQEVTMRCQPILGHNTVFWYRQTMMQGLELLAYFRNRAPLDDSGMPKDRFSAEMPDATLATLKIQPSEPRDSAVYFCASGGTVVGEKLFFGSGTQLSVL.

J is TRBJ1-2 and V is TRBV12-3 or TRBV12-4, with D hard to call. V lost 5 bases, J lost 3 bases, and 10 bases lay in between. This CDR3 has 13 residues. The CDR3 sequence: CASSPSEYYGYTF. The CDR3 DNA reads TGTGCCAGCAGTCCCAGCGAATACTATGGCTACACCTTC.

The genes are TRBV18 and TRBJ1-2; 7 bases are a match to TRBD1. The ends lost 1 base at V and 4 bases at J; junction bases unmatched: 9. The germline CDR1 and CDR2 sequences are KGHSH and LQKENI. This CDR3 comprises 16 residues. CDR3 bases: TGTGCCAGCTCACCACGCGGACAGGTGGTCGTCTATGGCTACACCTTC. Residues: CASSPRGQVVVYGYTF.

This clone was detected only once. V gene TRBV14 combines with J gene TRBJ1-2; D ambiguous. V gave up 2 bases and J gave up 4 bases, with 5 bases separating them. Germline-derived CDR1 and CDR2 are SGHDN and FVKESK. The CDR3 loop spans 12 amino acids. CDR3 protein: CASSQSVYGYTF. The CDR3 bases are TGTGCCAGCAGCCAAAGCGTCTATGGCTACACCTTC.

This CDR3 is CASNQDREGGYTF. As DNA, the CDR3 is TGTGCCAGCAACCAGGACAGGGAGGGTGGCTACACCTTC. The chain has TRBV2 and TRBJ1-2, with 8 bases lining up with TRBD1. The trim removed 7 bases at V and 7 bases at J, leaving 8 bases unmatched. CDR1 SNHLY and CDR2 FYNNEI come from the germline V gene. The length of the CDR3 is 13 residues.

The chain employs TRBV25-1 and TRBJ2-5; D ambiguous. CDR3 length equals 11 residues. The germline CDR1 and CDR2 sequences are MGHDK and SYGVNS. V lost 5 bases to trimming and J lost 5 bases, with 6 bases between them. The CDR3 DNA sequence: TGTGCCAGCAGTCAAGGGGAGACCCAGTACTTC. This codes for CASSQGETQYF.

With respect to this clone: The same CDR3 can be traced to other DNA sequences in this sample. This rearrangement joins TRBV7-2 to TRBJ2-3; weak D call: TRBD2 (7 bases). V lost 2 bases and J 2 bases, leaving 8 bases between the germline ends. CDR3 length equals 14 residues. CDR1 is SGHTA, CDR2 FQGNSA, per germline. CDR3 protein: CASSLRGATDTQYF. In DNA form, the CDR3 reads TGTGCCAGCAGCTTACGGGGGGCCACAGATACGCAGTATTTT. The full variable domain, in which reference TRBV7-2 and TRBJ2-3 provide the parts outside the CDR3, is GAGVSQSPSNKVTEKGKDVELRCDPISGHTALYWYRQSLGQGLEFLIYFQGNSAPDKSGLPSDRFSAERTGGSVSTLTIQRTQQEDSAVYLCASSLRGATDTQYFGPGTRLTVL.

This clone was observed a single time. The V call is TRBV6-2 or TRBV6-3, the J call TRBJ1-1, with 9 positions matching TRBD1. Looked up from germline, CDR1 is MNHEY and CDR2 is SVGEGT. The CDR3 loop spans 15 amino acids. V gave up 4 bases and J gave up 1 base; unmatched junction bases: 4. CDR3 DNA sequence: TGTGCCAGCAGTTCACAGGGGGCAGCGAACACTGAAGCTTTCTTT. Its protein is CASSSQGAANTEAFF.

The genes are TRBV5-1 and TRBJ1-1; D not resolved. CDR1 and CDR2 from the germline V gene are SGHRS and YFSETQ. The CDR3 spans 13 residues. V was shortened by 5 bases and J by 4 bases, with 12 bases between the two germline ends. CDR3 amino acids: CASREVWTTEAFF. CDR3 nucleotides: TGCGCCAGCAGGGAGGTGTGGACCACTGAAGCTTTCTTT.

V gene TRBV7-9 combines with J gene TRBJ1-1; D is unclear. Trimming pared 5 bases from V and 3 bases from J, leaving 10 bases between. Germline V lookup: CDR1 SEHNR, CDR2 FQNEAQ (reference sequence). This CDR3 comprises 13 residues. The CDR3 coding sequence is TGTGCCAGCAGCATGCGACGGGACACTGAAGCTTTCTTT. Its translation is CASSMRRDTEAFF. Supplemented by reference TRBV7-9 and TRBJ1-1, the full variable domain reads DTGVSQNPRHKITKRGQNVTFRCDPISEHNRLYWYRQTLGQGPEFLTYFQNEAQLEKSRLLSDRFSAERPKGSFSTLEIQRTEQGDSAMYLCASSMRRDTEAFFGQGTRLTVV.